The rows below give T cell receptor beta chains drawn from one sample of a study of T cells after yellow fever vaccination. TCRdb processed the 5' RACE reads anew with MiXCR; each CDR3 protein has one entry. The sample has a few hundred thousand distinct CDR3 sequences; 7% to 10% are singletons. The sample in question was PBMCs, obtained roughly seven weeks after the first yellow fever vaccination. These receptors came from a man younger than 35 who received the YFV17D yellow fever vaccine. The CDR3 runs from the conserved cysteine through the conserved F or W. D genes are given only for firm matches. For some rows the clone size is stated as once, few or many, or as a class when expanded; others skip it.

length	V	size	D	J	DNA	CDR3
15	TRBV12-3/TRBV12-4	few	.	TRBJ2-3	TGTGCCAGCAGTCCATGGGGGACTAGCACAGATACGCAGTATTTT	CASSPWGTSTDTQYF
15	TRBV2	.	.	TRBJ1-2	TGTGCCAGCAGTATGCAAGGCGGGGGCTACTATGGCTACACCTTC	CASSMQGGGYYGYTF
15	TRBV18	.	.	TRBJ1-5	TGTGCCAGCTCGGCGGGGATAGGGATTGGACAGCCCCAGCATTTT	CASSAGIGIGQPQHF
13	TRBV6-1	.	.	TRBJ2-3	TGTGCCAGCAGTGAACGTTTTCGGCAGCAAAAGTATTTT	CASSERFRQQKYF
11	TRBV6-5	many	.	TRBJ1-1	TGTGCCAGCAGGACCGTCACTGAAGCTTTCTTT	CASRTVTEAFF
15	TRBV20-1	few	.	TRBJ2-7	TGCAGTGCTAGTTTCTCCGGGGGACTTTCCTACGAGCAGTACTTC	CSASFSGGLSYEQYF
15	TRBV2	.	TRBD1	TRBJ1-5	TGTGCCAGCAGTGACAGGAACAGGGGGAATCAGCCCCAGCATTTT	CASSDRNRGNQPQHF
14	TRBV5-4	few	.	TRBJ2-3	TGTGCCCAAAAACCAGGGGGGGACACAGATACGCAGTATTTT	CAQKPGGDTDTQYF
14	TRBV5-1	few	.	TRBJ2-3	TGCGCCAGCAGCCCGACGGGTGTCACAGATACGCAGTATTTT	CASSPTGVTDTQYF
16	TRBV5-5	few	.	TRBJ2-2	TGTGCCAGCAGCTTGCTAGGGGAACCGAACACCGGGGAGCTGTTTTTT	CASSLLGEPNTGELFF
14	TRBV4-2	.	TRBD1	TRBJ1-2	TGTGCCAGCAGCCAAGAAGGAAGGGGGCGGGGCTACACCTTC	CASSQEGRGRGYTF
15	TRBV13	.	.	TRBJ2-7	TGTGCCAGCAGCTTAGAGGGGGGATCCTCCTACGAGCAGTACTTC	CASSLEGGSSYEQYF
12	TRBV5-1	.	TRBD1	TRBJ1-1	TGCGCCAGCAGCGAGGGACAGGGTGAAGCTTTCTTT	CASSEGQGEAFF
14	TRBV4-1	few	TRBD1	TRBJ1-1	TGCGCCAGCAGCCAAGAAAGCAGACAGGGAGGAGCTTTCTTT	CASSQESRQGGAFF
17	TRBV6-2/TRBV6-3	.	TRBD1	TRBJ2-7	TGTGCCAGCAGTTCGCGATTCCGGGACAGGGTAACCTACGAGCAGTACTTC	CASSSRFRDRVTYEQYF
16	TRBV4-3	.	TRBD2	TRBJ2-5	TGCGCCAGCAGCCAAGGGGAGACTAGCGGCCAAGAGACCCAGTACTTC	CASSQGETSGQETQYF
15	TRBV4-3	few	.	TRBJ2-5	TGCGCCAGCAGCCAAGGAGAGGCAGGGCGGGAGACCCAGTACTTC	CASSQGEAGRETQYF
15	TRBV20-1	.	TRBD1	TRBJ1-6	TGCAGTGCTGATCCGCTAGGAGGGGGCGTCTCACCCCTCCACTTT	CSADPLGGGVSPLHF
12	TRBV7-3	.	.	TRBJ2-7	TGTGCCAGCAGCTTAGCAGGGACCGAGCAGTACTTC	CASSLAGTEQYF
15	TRBV4-1	.	.	TRBJ2-7	TGCGCCAGCAGCCAAGTAGGGGGGAGCTCCTACGAGCAGTACTTC	CASSQVGGSSYEQYF
12	TRBV12-3/TRBV12-4	few	.	TRBJ2-3	TGTGCCAGCAGCCGCCTAGAAGATACGCAGTATTTT	CASSRLEDTQYF
17	TRBV7-3	.	.	TRBJ1-1	TGTGCCAGCAGCTTAGACGTTCCGGGGGCCGTCCCTACTGAAGCTTTCTTT	CASSLDVPGAVPTEAFF
16	TRBV4-2	many	.	TRBJ2-1	TGTGCCAGCAGCCAAGATTCCCCGGGAGCCTACAATGAGCAGTTCTTC	CASSQDSPGAYNEQFF
17	TRBV5-1	few	TRBD1	TRBJ1-2	TGCGCCAGCACCTATGGCGGGGACAGGGGGCGCAACGACGGCTACACCTTC	CASTYGGDRGRNDGYTF
16	TRBV5-1	.	TRBD2	TRBJ2-7	TGCGCCAGCAGCTCTAGCGGGGGGGTTTTAGCCTACGAGCAGTACTTC	CASSSSGGVLAYEQYF
15	TRBV4-3	.	.	TRBJ1-1	TGCGCCAGCAGCCAAGACGGCTGGGGAAACACTGAAGCTTTCTTT	CASSQDGWGNTEAFF
14	TRBV20-1	few	TRBD1	TRBJ1-5	TGCAGTGCTATCGGACAGGGGGCAGGGCAGCCCCAGCATTTT	CSAIGQGAGQPQHF
13	TRBV10-3	few	.	TRBJ2-5	TGTGCCATCAGTGGTGGCGGGGAAGAGACCCAGTACTTC	CAISGGGEETQYF
17	TRBV5-4	.	.	TRBJ2-3	TGTGCCAGCAGCCCGCTTCCACTAGCTCAGAGCACAGATACGCAGTATTTT	CASSPLPLAQSTDTQYF
15	TRBV20-1	.	.	TRBJ1-5	TGCAGTGCACCATCTGGGGACATTGGGTACCAGCCCCAGCATTTT	CSAPSGDIGYQPQHF
15	TRBV7-6	few	.	TRBJ2-5	TGTGCCAGCATGGTAGGCGGAGTGTACCAAGAGACCCAGTACTTC	CASMVGGVYQETQYF
16	TRBV7-2	few	.	TRBJ2-1	TGTGCCAGCAGCTCCGCAGGGGGGGGAGCCTACAATGAGCAGTTCTTC	CASSSAGGGAYNEQFF